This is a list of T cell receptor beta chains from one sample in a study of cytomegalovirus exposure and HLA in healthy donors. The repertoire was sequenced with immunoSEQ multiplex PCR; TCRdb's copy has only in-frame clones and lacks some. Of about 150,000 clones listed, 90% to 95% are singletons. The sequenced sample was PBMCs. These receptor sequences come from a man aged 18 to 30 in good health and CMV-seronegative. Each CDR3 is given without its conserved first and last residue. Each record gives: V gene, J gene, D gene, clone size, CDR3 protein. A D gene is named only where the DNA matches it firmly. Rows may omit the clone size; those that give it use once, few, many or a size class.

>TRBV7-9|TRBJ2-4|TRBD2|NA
ASSFPSGGGLAKNIQY
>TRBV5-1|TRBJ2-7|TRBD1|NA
ASSLRQGRYEQY
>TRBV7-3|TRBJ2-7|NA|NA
ASSLGGRGEQY
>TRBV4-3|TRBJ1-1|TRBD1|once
ASSQGQGMNTEAF
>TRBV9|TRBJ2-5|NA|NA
ASSPLGGGWETQY
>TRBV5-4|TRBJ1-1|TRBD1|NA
ASSFGQVGSTEAF
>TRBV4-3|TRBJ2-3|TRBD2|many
ASSHLKAGGPTDTQY
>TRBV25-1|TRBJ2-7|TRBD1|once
ASSAGQGNPYEQY
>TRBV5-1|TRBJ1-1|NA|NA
ASSLAVERVAEAF
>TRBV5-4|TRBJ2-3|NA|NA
ASSLAASTDTQY
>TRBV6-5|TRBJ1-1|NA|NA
ASSYQSGRLAF
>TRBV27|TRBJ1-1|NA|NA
ASSLVRRGNTEAF
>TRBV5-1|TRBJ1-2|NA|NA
ASSPDRNGYT
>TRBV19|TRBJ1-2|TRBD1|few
ATGQGAYGYT
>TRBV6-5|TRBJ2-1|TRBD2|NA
ASTPGLASNEQF
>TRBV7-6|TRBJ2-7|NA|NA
ASSLYSLEPYEQY
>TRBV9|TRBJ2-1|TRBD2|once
ASSVGFSGGYNEQF